The present entry profiles one TCR beta chain with its context. Using immunoSEQ multiplex PCR, the repertoire was profiled, and TCRdb retains in-frame clones only, with some absent. The data hold around 140,000 clones, with approximately 94% observed a single time. The data derive from a study of control samples from healthy donors and cancer patients. The germline V gene encodes CDR1 SGHNT and CDR2 YYREEE (reference sequence). This CDR3 comprises 13 residues. V lost 3 bases, J lost 0 bases, and 7 bases lay in between. Material: blood. The clonotype originates from a man aged 40-49 years in good health. The chain recombines TRBV5-4 with TRBJ2-7, with D possibly called TRBD1 or TRBD2 (5 bases each). The CDR3 coding sequence is TGTGCCAGCAGCTCCGGGACCTCCTACGAGCAGTACTTC. Its translation is CASSSGTSYEQYF.